This T cell receptor beta chain was captured in a study of immune evolution from preneoplasia to lung adenocarcinoma. The wider study: HLA loss of heterozygosity: roughly 6.4% AIS, about 14% MIA, approximately 35% ADC, none AAH.

TCRdb's copy holds only in-frame clones and misses some; the assay was immunoSEQ multiplex PCR. The sample contains some 7,400 clones, roughly 83% of which appear only once. Germline loops: CDR1 SQVTM, CDR2 ANQGSEA. Trimming took 1 base from V and 9 from J, leaving 8 bases between them. The CDR3 sequence is 11 residues long. Between the mid-2010s and the late 2010s, patients underwent resection in Japan or China. Macro-dissection enriched premalignant or tumor cells before nucleic acid extraction. The chain employs TRBV29-1 and TRBJ2-3; D is unresolved. Sequencing was performed on FFPE minimally invasive lung adenocarcinoma tissue. The sequence came from a person aged 65 to 85 with lung adenocarcinoma. The DNA of the CDR3 is TGCAGCGTTGAAGGGACGGACACGCAGTATTTT. It specifies CSVEGTDTQYF.